This entry lists 14 T cell receptor beta chains sequenced from one sample in a study of T cells after yellow fever vaccination. Each CDR3 protein gets one entry after TCRdb re-called the 5' RACE reads with MiXCR. This sample has 450,000 to 600,000 distinct CDR3 sequences, with about a sixth found just once. The source material was PBMCs, sampled less than 6 days after the first yellow fever vaccination. These TCRs come from a man younger than 30 who received the YFV17D yellow fever vaccine.

The CDR3 spells CASSHAGLGRVNNEQFF. The CDR3 DNA is TGTGCCAGCAGCCACGCCGGACTAGGGCGGGTAAACAATGAGCAGTTCTTC. This chain links TRBV3-1 with TRBJ2-1; the match to TRBD2 covers 7 bases. The CDR3 runs 17 residues. The ends lost 3 bases at V and 5 bases at J; junction bases unmatched: 13. Germline V gene lookup returns CDR1 LGHDT and CDR2 YNNKEL (reference sequence).

There are a few counts of this clonotype. This chain connects TRBV12-3 or TRBV12-4 to TRBJ2-2; possibly TRBD2 for D (5 bases). The CDR3 has 16 amino acids. V gave up 6 bases and J gave up 4 bases, with 18 bases separating them. The DNA of the CDR3 is TGTGCCAGCAGCTCCCCGGGGAGAGCCCCCACCGGGGAGCTGTTTTTT. It yields the protein CASSSPGRAPTGELFF.

The rearrangement links TRBV4-1 to TRBJ2-1, with 12 bases identical to TRBD1. Germline CDR1 is MGHRA and CDR2 is YSYEKL. Germline trimming cut 10 bases from V and 7 bases from J; bases unmatched to any gene: 11. This CDR3 is 15 amino acids long. The CDR3 loop is CATRSGQGAKNEQFF. As DNA, the CDR3 is TGCGCCACCCGGTCGGGACAGGGGGCGAAGAATGAGCAGTTCTTC.

J is TRBJ2-3 and V is TRBV11-1; 7 bases align to TRBD1. Germline trimming cut 2 bases from V and 1 base from J; bases unmatched to any gene: 3. The CDR3 spans 15 residues. CDR1 and CDR2 from the germline V gene are SGHAT and FQDESV (reference sequence). The DNA for the CDR3 is TGTGCCAGCAGCTTAAAGGACAGGCGCACAGATACGCAGTATTTT. This gives the protein CASSLKDRRTDTQYF.

The chain uses TRBV7-6 and TRBJ2-2; D is possibly TRBD2 (7 bases). With 1 base removed from V and 5 bases from J, the gap between germline ends came to 17 bases. This CDR3 contains 17 residues. Germline V gene lookup returns CDR1 SGHVS and CDR2 FNYEAQ. This chain's CDR3 is CASSLVLRGAETGELFF. The CDR3 nucleotides are TGTGCCAGCAGCTTAGTACTCCGGGGGGCAGAGACCGGGGAGCTGTTTTTT.

The sample holds a few counts of this clonotype. The chain recombines TRBV12-3 or TRBV12-4 with TRBJ2-2, with a tentative D call TRBD2 (5 bases). V lost 5 bases and J lost 9, with 10 bases in between. CDR3 length: 12 amino acids. The CDR3 DNA is TGTGCCAGCAGTACGGGGAGCAGGGAGCTGTTTTTT. Protein: CASSTGSRELFF.

The chain has TRBV6-2 or TRBV6-3 and TRBJ2-1; tentatively, D is TRBD2 (5 bases). CDR3 size: 14 residues. The germline V and J ends were trimmed by 6 bases and 6 bases, with 15 bases remaining between them. The germline gives CDR1 MNHEY, CDR2 SVGEGT. CDR3 nucleotides: TGTGCCAGCAGCCCCGGTGGACTTCTCAATGAGCAGTTCTTC. This translates into CASSPGGLLNEQFF.

This clonotype was detected only a few times. The chain joins TRBV11-1 to TRBJ1-2, with TRBD1 identical over 8 bases. CDR3 length: 18 amino acids. The germline V gene encodes CDR1 SGHAT and CDR2 FQDESV (reference sequence). Germline trimming cut 4 bases from V and 1 base from J; bases unmatched to any gene: 14. The CDR3, as DNA: TGTGCCAGCAGCTCCGATAGGCGGACAGGGCTCCTTAACTATGGCTACACCTTC. Encoded protein: CASSSDRRTGLLNYGYTF.

The rearrangement uses TRBV19 and TRBJ2-2; D uncertain. V was pared by 5 bases and J by 3 bases, with 13 bases between. The germline V gene encodes CDR1 LNHDA and CDR2 SQIVND (reference sequence). The CDR3 consists of 15 residues. CDR3 region: CASSPGRRDTGELFF. CDR3 nucleotides: TGTGCCAGTAGTCCCGGACGTAGGGACACCGGGGAGCTGTTTTTT.

The sample holds a few counts of this clonotype. This chain uses TRBV7-9 with TRBJ1-2, with a possible D match to TRBD1 (5 bases). Deletions cut 5 bases from V and 7 bases from J, with 8 bases between. This CDR3 contains 11 residues. Germline CDR1 reads SEHNR; CDR2 reads FQNEAQ (reference sequence). In nucleotides, the CDR3 is TGTGCCAGCAGCCCCGACAGTGGCTACACCTTC. Amino acids: CASSPDSGYTF.

V usage is TRBV4-2 and J usage is TRBJ2-1; a possible D gene is TRBD1 (6 bases). V was pared by 2 bases and J by 4 bases, with 9 bases between. The V gene's germline CDR1 is LGHNA and CDR2 YNFKEQ. The CDR3 sequence is 14 residues long. The CDR3 DNA reads TGTGCCAGCAGCCAACGAGGACAGTACAATGAGCAGTTCTTC. Translation gives CASSQRGQYNEQFF.

This clonotype was found many times. The CDR3 DNA sequence: TGTGCCAGCAGTGCGACCTATTCTAACTATGGCTACACCTTC. This sequence encodes CASSATYSNYGYTF. The rearrangement joins TRBV27 to TRBJ1-2; the D is unclear. Germline-derived CDR1 and CDR2 are MNHEY and SMNVEV (reference sequence). V shed 5 bases and J shed 0 bases, with 10 bases lying between them. The CDR3 loop spans 14 amino acids.

The rearrangement joins TRBV19 to TRBJ1-1; D is undetermined. Deletions cut 7 bases from V and 0 bases from J, with 18 bases between. This CDR3 region has 16 residues. Per germline, CDR1 LNHDA and CDR2 SQIVND (reference sequence). The CDR3 sequence is CASNFPKGGMNTEAFF. Written as DNA, the CDR3 is TGTGCCAGTAACTTCCCCAAGGGCGGTATGAACACTGAAGCTTTCTTT.

The table lists this clonotype with a few counts. J is TRBJ2-3 and V is TRBV5-1; 14 bases align to TRBD2. The V segment lost 4 bases and the J segment 6 bases; nucleotides outside the gene matches: 4. The germline CDR1 and CDR2 sequences are SGHRS and YFSETQ. This CDR3 spans 15 amino acids. The chain's CDR3 is CASSAGLAGADTQYF. The CDR3 DNA reads as TGCGCCAGCAGCGCGGGACTAGCGGGGGCCGATACGCAGTATTTT.